The clone carrying this TCR beta chain was observed a handful of times. Its antigen is unidentified. This sample was included in a study of cytomegalovirus exposure and HLA in healthy donors. Background on the study: An earlier analysis found around 120 million unique TCR beta sequences from about 190 million T cells. General study results and limits: Most TCR sequences were rare, but some public TCRs occurred in many donors.

13 Jbeta primers and 60 Vbeta primers were used for the PCR. The repertoire was sequenced with immunoSEQ multiplex PCR; TCRdb's copy has only in-frame clones and lacks some. This sample carries roughly 80,000 clones, 73% of them seen once, and the ten largest clones take about 16%. CDR1 and CDR2 (germline): SGHDN, FVKESK. V shed 4 bases and J shed 0 bases, with 19 bases lying between them. The CDR3 extends over 18 amino acids. The sequence was obtained from a middle-aged woman in good health and CMV-seropositive. This chain joins TRBV14 and TRBJ1-3; D uncertain. Material: PBMCs. The CDR3 spells CASSPKTGLLSSGNTIYF. For the CDR3, the DNA is TGTGCCAGCAGCCCGAAGACCGGGTTATTGAGCTCTGGAAACACCATATATTTT.